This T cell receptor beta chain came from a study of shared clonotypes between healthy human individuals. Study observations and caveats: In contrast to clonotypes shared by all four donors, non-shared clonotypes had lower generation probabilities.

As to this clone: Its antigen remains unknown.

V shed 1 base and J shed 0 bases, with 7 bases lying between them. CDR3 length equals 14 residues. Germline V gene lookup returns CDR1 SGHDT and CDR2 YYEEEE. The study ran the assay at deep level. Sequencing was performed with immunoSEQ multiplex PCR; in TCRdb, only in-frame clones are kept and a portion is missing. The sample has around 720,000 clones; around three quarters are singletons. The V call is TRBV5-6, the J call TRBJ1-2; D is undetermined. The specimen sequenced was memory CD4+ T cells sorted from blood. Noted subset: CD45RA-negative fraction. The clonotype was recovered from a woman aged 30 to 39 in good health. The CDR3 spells CASSLWGANYGYTF. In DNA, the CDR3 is TGTGCCAGCAGCTTGTGGGGAGCTAACTATGGCTACACCTTC.